These 10 T cell receptor beta chains were sequenced from one sample in a study of radiation and T cells in renal cell carcinoma (dated by TCRdb to the early 2020s). The time point label here, explained by the study, means: blood 2 weeks post-SBRT. The treatment or condition label here, explained by the study, means: 15 Gy SBRT to primary tumor, nephrectomy 4 weeks later. The library was obtained by the immunoSEQ multiplex PCR assay. TCRdb provides this immuneACCESS table in a form limited to in-frame rearrangements. Some clones are lacking; in checked studies, under half of them reflect an unresolved V gene, and why the rest are absent is not known. This sample comprises 100,000 to 150,000 clones, roughly four fifths of them detected only once. The ten largest clones take up around 6.1% of the sample. Sample: blood, taken from a patient whose treatment included radiotherapy and nephrectomy. Every receptor here comes from a man aged 45 to 65 with renal cell carcinoma.

The rearrangement joins TRBV1 to TRBJ2-1. TRBV1 is a listed pseudogene. This CDR3 spans 14 amino acids. The CDR3 is CTSSQPRSFNEQFF. CDR3 DNA: TGCACCAGCAGCCAACCACGAAGTTTCAATGAGCAGTTCTTC.

The chain recombines TRBV7-9 with TRBJ1-1; tentative D call: TRBD1 (6 bases). CDR1 SEHNR and CDR2 FQNEAQ come from the germline V gene (reference sequence). Trimming took 2 bases from V and 4 from J, leaving 20 bases between them. This CDR3 has 17 amino acids. Here the CDR3 reads CASSLRGGGALGTEAFF. CDR3 DNA: TGTGCCAGCAGCTTACGAGGAGGGGGGGCGCTGGGCACTGAAGCTTTCTTT.

The J gene is TRBJ2-6, the V gene TRBV5-1; no definite D call. V was pared by 2 bases and J by 4 bases, with 10 bases between. This CDR3 has 15 amino acids. Germline V CDR1 and CDR2: SGHRS, YFSETQ. CDR3 DNA: TGCGCCAGCAGCTTTAACGGGTACGGGGCCAACGTCCTGACTTTC. It translates to CASSFNGYGANVLTF.

The J gene is TRBJ2-3, the V gene TRBV7-6, with 7 positions matching TRBD2. CDR3 length equals 14 residues. The germline gives CDR1 SGHVS, CDR2 FNYEAQ. With V trimmed by 3 bases and J by 4 bases, 4 bases remained unmatched. CDR3 nucleotides: TGTGCCAGCAGCTTGAGGGAGGGAGCAGATACGCAGTATTTT. This codes for CASSLREGADTQYF. The variable domain in full, with the rest retrieved from reference TRBV7-6 and TRBJ2-3, is GAGVSQSPRYKVTKRGQDVALRCDPISGHVSLYWYRQALGQGPEFLTYFNYEAQQDKSGLPNDRFSAERPEGSISTLTIQRTEQRDSAMYRCASSLREGADTQYFGPGTRLTVL.

The sample holds one count of this clone. The V gene is TRBV9, the J gene TRBJ2-5; D unresolved. V was shortened by 4 bases and J by 3 bases, with 16 bases between the two germline ends. The CDR3 loop spans 15 amino acids. Germline CDR1 SGDLS, CDR2 YYNGEE. The CDR3 DNA follows: TGTGCCAGCAGCCCCACCGGCAGCCGGGAAGAGACCCAGTACTTC. Translated: CASSPTGSREETQYF. Full variable domain (outside the CDR3, taken from reference TRBV9 and TRBJ2-5): DSGVTQTPKHLITATGQRVTLRCSPRSGDLSVYWYQQSLDQGLQFLIQYYNGEERAKGNILERFSAQQFPDLHSELNLSSLELGDSALYFCASSPTGSREETQYFGPGTRLLVL.

The rearrangement uses TRBV7-9 and TRBJ2-1, with D tentatively TRBD1 (6 bases). The V and J ends lost 7 bases and 9 bases respectively, with 10 bases between them. CDR3 length equals 11 residues. The germline gives CDR1 SEHNR, CDR2 FQNEAQ (reference sequence). CDR3 region: CASMGALEQFF. CDR3 DNA sequence: TGTGCCAGCATGGGGGCTCTTGAGCAGTTCTTC.

The rearrangement uses TRBV4-1 and TRBJ2-7; D ambiguous. The CDR3 has 14 amino acids. Trimming removed 1 base at V and 0 bases at J, with 7 bases between. Germline V gene data show CDR1 as MGHRA and CDR2 as YSYEKL. CDR3 in amino acids: CASSQVGTSYEQYF. CDR3 DNA: TGCGCCAGCAGCCAAGTGGGTACCTCCTACGAGCAGTACTTC.

The chain uses TRBV7-2 and TRBJ1-2; tentatively, D is TRBD1 (5 bases). The CDR3 extends over 14 amino acids. Trimming took 0 bases from V and 6 from J, leaving 11 bases between them. Germline lookup yields CDR1 SGHTA and CDR2 FQGNSA. CDR3 DNA: TGTGCCAGCAGCTTAGCAGGGACCCCTCATGGCTACACCTTC. This encodes CASSLAGTPHGYTF.

This chain connects TRBV11-2 to TRBJ1-5; D is uncertain. V shed 4 bases and J shed 5 bases, with 9 bases lying between them. Germline V gene data show CDR1 as SGHAT and CDR2 as FQNNGV. The CDR3 totals 13 residues. The CDR3 region has the DNA TGTGCCAGCAGCTCTCAGGCGGATCAGCCCCAGCATTTT. Its protein is CASSSQADQPQHF.

The rearrangement joins TRBV6-1 to TRBJ1-5, with D perhaps TRBD1 (5 bases). Germline values: CDR1 MNHNS, CDR2 SASEGT. V gave up 6 bases and J gave up 7 bases, with 10 bases separating them. The CDR3 extends over 12 amino acids. CDR3 DNA sequence: TGTGCCAGCAGATGGGGGATACAGCCCCAGCATTTT. Encoded protein: CASRWGIQPQHF.